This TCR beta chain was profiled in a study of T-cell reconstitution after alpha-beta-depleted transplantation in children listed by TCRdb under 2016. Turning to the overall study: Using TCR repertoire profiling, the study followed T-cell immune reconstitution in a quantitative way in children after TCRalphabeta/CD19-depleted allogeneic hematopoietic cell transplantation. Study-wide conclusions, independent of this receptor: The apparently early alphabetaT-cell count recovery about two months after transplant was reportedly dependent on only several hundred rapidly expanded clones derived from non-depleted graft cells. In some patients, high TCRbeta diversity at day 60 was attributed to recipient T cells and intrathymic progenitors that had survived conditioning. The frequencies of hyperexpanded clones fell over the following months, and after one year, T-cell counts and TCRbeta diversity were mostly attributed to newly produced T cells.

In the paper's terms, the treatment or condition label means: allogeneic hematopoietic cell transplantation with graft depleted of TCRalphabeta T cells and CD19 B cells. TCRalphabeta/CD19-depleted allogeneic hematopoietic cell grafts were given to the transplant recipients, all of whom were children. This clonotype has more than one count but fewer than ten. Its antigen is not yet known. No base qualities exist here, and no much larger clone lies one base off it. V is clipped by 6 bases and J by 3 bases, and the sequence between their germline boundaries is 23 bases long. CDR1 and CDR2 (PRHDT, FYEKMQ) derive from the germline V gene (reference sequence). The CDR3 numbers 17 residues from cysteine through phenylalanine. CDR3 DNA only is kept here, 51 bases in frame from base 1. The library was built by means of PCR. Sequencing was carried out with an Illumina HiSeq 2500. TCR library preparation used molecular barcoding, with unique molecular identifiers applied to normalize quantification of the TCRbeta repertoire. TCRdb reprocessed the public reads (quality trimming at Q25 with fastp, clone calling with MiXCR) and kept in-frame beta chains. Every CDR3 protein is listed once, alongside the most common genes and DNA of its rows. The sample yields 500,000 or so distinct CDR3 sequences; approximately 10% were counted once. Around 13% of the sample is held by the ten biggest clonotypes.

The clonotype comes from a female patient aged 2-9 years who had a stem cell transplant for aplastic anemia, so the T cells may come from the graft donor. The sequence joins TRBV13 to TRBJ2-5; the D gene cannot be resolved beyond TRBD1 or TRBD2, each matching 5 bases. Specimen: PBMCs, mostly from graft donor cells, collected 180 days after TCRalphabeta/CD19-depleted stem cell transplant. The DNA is TGTGCCAGCAGTGACAGAGGTGGAGTAGCGACGAAAGAGACCCAGTACTTC. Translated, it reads CASSDRGGVATKETQYF.